The text below deals with one TCR beta chain. These data are taken from a study of blood T cell repertoires in COVID-19. Clones were sequenced by immunoSEQ multiplex PCR, and TCRdb holds only the in-frame ones, with some missing. The data show some 85,000 clones, 75% to 80% seen once. Sequenced: peripheral blood. The TCR comes from a man in his 70s with COVID-19, enrolled during active disease.

CDR3 bases: TGTGCCAGCAGCTTTACCGGGACTAGGTTCCCCGGGGAGCTGTTTTTT. It translates to CASSFTGTRFPGELFF. The rearrangement links TRBV6-2 or TRBV6-3 to TRBJ2-2, with 8 bases identical to TRBD2. Germline CDR1 is MNHEY and CDR2 is SVGEGT. This CDR3 comprises 16 residues. V lost 6 bases, J lost 6 bases, and 12 bases stayed unmatched.